Presented here are 10 T cell receptor beta chains from one specimen sequenced in a study of blood T cells in healthy people across ages. Alongside a J-beta primer mix, a sample-barcoded 5' primer served in a second PCR lasting 7 to 11 cycles. One entry per CDR3 protein results from TCRdb running MiXCR on the 5' RACE reads. The sample yields roughly 650,000 distinct CDR3 sequences, about 30% seen once. Source material: blood. These receptors originate from a woman of 80 years or more in good health.

This clonotype was observed many times. This chain connects TRBV20-1 to TRBJ1-2; D may be TRBD1 (6 bases). V shed 3 bases and J shed 2 bases, with 10 bases lying between them. The CDR3 length is 13 residues. From germline, CDR1 is DFQATT and CDR2 SNEGSKA (reference sequence). As DNA, the CDR3 is TGCAGTGCTAGCCAGGGGCTAAACTATGGCTACACCTTC. The encoded protein is CSASQGLNYGYTF.

In this sample, this clonotype turned up many times. V and J are TRBV30 and TRBJ1-2; D is undetermined. This CDR3 has 15 amino acids. V dropped 3 bases and J dropped 2 bases, with 16 bases sitting between them. From germline, CDR1 is GTSNPN and CDR2 SVGIG (reference sequence). Here the CDR3 reads CAWSASHSSNYGYTF. The CDR3 coding sequence is TGTGCCTGGAGCGCAAGTCATTCCTCAAACTATGGCTACACCTTC.

This clonotype was observed at least ten times. The J gene is TRBJ2-1, the V gene TRBV24-1, with 10 positions matching TRBD1. J gave up 10 bases and V 12 bases, and 14 bases lay outside the gene matches. The germline gives CDR1 KGHDR, CDR2 SFDVKD. This CDR3 has 14 amino acids. The CDR3 DNA follows: TGTGCCCAAAATCAGGGACAGGGGCGGAAGGAGCAGTTCTTC. Its translation is CAQNQGQGRKEQFF.

The V and J genes are TRBV15 and TRBJ1-3, with D possibly matching TRBD1 (5 bases). CDR1 and CDR2 from the germline V gene are LNHNV and YYDKDF (reference sequence). The CDR3 totals 17 residues. Trimming removed 0 bases at V and 0 bases at J, with 12 bases between. Written as DNA, the CDR3 is TGTGCCACCAGCAGAGATCTGGGGACGCTCTCTGGAAACACCATATATTTT. Its protein product is CATSRDLGTLSGNTIYF.

The CDR3 DNA follows: TGTGCCAGCAGCCAAGATTTAAACATTCAGTACTTC. Protein: CASSQDLNIQYF. The rearrangement links TRBV3-1 to TRBJ2-7; D is uncertain. The end of the DNA aligns better with TRBJ2-4, so the J call may be wrong. This CDR3 is 12 amino acids long. In germline, CDR1 is LGHDT, CDR2 YNNKEL (reference sequence).

The rearrangement uses TRBV18 and TRBJ2-1; TRBD2 might be the D (5 bases). The germline V gene has CDR1 KGHSH and CDR2 LQKENI. This CDR3 is 16 amino acids long. With 3 bases removed from V and 8 bases from J, the gap between germline ends came to 20 bases. The CDR3 DNA follows: TGTGCCAGCTCACCCACTTCAGGTTTGTTTAGCGATGAGCAGTTCTTC. It codes for CASSPTSGLFSDEQFF.

This clonotype came up a few times. This may stem from a read error, because a much larger clone lies one nucleotide away. This chain joins TRBV29-1 and TRBJ2-1; D unresolved. Between the trimmed V and J ends, which lost 7 bases and 4 bases, there was a span of 11 bases. CDR1 SQVTM and CDR2 ANQGSEA come from the germline V gene. The CDR3 totals 12 residues. The CDR3 here is CSGGMRYNEQFF. Written as DNA, the CDR3 is TGCAGCGGCGGAATGAGGTACAATGAGCAGTTCTTC.

This clonotype occurred many times. The chain employs TRBV18 and TRBJ1-2; 7 bases match TRBD1. This CDR3 has 17 amino acids. Germline V gene lookup returns CDR1 KGHSH and CDR2 LQKENI. J was trimmed by 1 base and V by 1 base; bases with no gene match: 9. This CDR3 reads CASSPLNVQGINYGYTF. The CDR3 DNA reads as TGTGCCAGCTCACCACTAAACGTACAGGGGATTAACTATGGCTACACCTTC.

This clonotype was recorded once. The V gene is TRBV20-1, the J gene TRBJ2-5, with 15 bases aligning to TRBD2. J gave up 11 bases and V 0 bases, and 19 bases lay outside the gene matches. The CDR3 loop spans 19 amino acids. Germline V gene lookup returns CDR1 DFQATT and CDR2 SNEGSKA (reference sequence). CDR3 sequence reads: CSARDPWTSGGAAYNEQYF. The CDR3 bases are TGCAGTGCTAGAGATCCTTGGACTAGCGGGGGGGCGGCTTACAATGAGCAGTACTTC.

To note about this clonotype: This may come from a read error, since a much larger clone is one base off. This chain connects TRBV20-1 to TRBJ2-7, with D maybe TRBD1 (5 bases). The germline V gene has CDR1 DFQATT and CDR2 SNEGSKA (reference sequence). With 0 bases removed from V and 6 bases from J, the gap between germline ends came to 18 bases. The CDR3 extends over 15 amino acids. The CDR3 sequence is CSARDHRQGWGEQYF. As DNA, the CDR3 is TGCAGTGCTAGAGATCATAGGCAGGGTTGGGGCGAGCAGTACTTC.